This T cell receptor beta chain was found in a study of CD8+CD57+ T cells in acquired aplastic anemia. About the research overall: DNA from sorted CD4+ and CD8+ cells averaged roughly 3.2 ug.

With respect to this clonotype: Its antigen is still unknown.

Whole-study results and caveats: Patients did not significantly differ from controls in CD8+ Simpson's diversity. Some 27 CD8+ CDR3 sequences were shared between patients and controls.

The template for TCR beta VDJ and CDR3 sequence profiling was genomic DNA. MiXCR, run by TCRdb on the reads, gives a single entry per CDR3 protein. Of over 150,000 distinct CDR3 sequences in the sample, roughly 50% are singletons; the top ten hold about an eighth. Sequenced patients had shown CD8+CD57+ cell expansion by flow cytometry. When blood sampling took place, the patients had received no therapy. The V gene's germline CDR1 is SNHLY and CDR2 FYNNEI. CDR3 length: 16 amino acids. The V gene end was trimmed by 5 bases and the J gene end by 0 bases; junction bases not matched to a gene: 5. This chain links TRBV2 with TRBJ2-1; 9 nucleotides align to TRBD2. The sequence was collected from a human donor with aplastic anemia. The sample taken for sequencing was sorted CD4+, CD8+, or CD8+CD57+ T cells (not recorded which) from PBMCs. The CDR3 DNA sequence: TGTGCCAGCAGTCGACCGGGACTAGCCTCCTACAATGAGCAGTTCTTC. Protein: CASSRPGLASYNEQFF.